The 25 T cell receptor beta chains given below trace back to one sample, sequenced in a study of regulatory dendritic cells for organ transplantation. CFSE-labeled sorted T cells met regulatory or mature dendritic cells for around 5 days. Their antigens remain unidentified. Repertoires were generated with immunoSEQ multiplex PCR, while TCRdb's copy carries only in-frame clones and drops some. The sample consists of fewer than 15,000 clones, over 85% of them appearing once. The sequencing input was naive CD8+ T cells from blood cultured with regulatory dendritic cells. As to subset: CD45RA+ naive T cells. The receptor set was obtained from a human donor in good health.

On this clone itself: The same CDR3 also results from other DNA sequences found in this sample. V usage is TRBV9 and J usage is TRBJ2-3; weak D call: TRBD1 (7 bases). V lost 0 bases and J lost 4, with 18 bases in between. The CDR3 contains 17 residues. In germline, CDR1 is SGDLS, CDR2 YYNGEE. CDR3 nucleotides: TGTGCCAGCAGCGTAGAGGGGGCTGGGGGGAGCTCAGATACGCAGTATTTT. As protein: CASSVEGAGGSSDTQYF.

V and J are TRBV11-2 and TRBJ2-1; 9 bases match TRBD2. After removal of 1 base from V and 3 bases from J, the junction contained 7 bases not matched to a gene. The CDR3 length is 17 residues. Germline loops: CDR1 SGHAT, CDR2 FQNNGV. For the CDR3, the DNA is TGTGCCAGCAGCTTAGCTCCTAGCGGGGCCTTCTACAATGAGCAGTTCTTC. As protein: CASSLAPSGAFYNEQFF. Using reference TRBV11-2 and TRBJ2-1 for the parts outside the CDR3, the full variable domain is EAGVAQSPRYKIIEKRQSVAFWCNPISGHATLYWYQQILGQGPKLLIQFQNNGVVDDSQLPKDRFSAERLKGVDSTLKIQPAKLEDSAVYLCASSLAPSGAFYNEQFFGPGTRLTVL.

The chain has TRBV5-8 and TRBJ2-2; D call uncertain. Germline CDR1 SGHTS, CDR2 YDEGEE. CDR3 length: 14 residues. V was pared by 4 bases and J by 8 bases, with 15 bases between. The chain's CDR3 is CASSMFIFAGELFF. CDR3 nucleotide sequence: TGTGCCAGCAGCATGTTTATTTTCGCGGGGGAGCTGTTTTTT.

The rearrangement joins TRBV9 to TRBJ2-7, with D unresolved. The CDR3 length is 9 residues. Trimming took off 9 bases at V and 3 bases at J, with 4 bases between the two ends. Germline lookup yields CDR1 SGDLS and CDR2 YYNGEE. This CDR3 is CATGYEQYF. Here the CDR3 DNA reads TGTGCCACCGGCTACGAGCAGTACTTC.

The chain combines TRBV30 with TRBJ2-2; a weak D match, TRBD1 (6 bases). The CDR3 is 13 residues long. Trimming took 0 bases from V and 7 from J, leaving 9 bases between them. CDR1 and CDR2 (germline): GTSNPN, SVGIG (reference sequence). The CDR3 DNA is TGTGCCTGGAGTGTACAAGGGGGCGGGGAGCTGTTTTTT. Protein sequence: CAWSVQGGGELFF.

The genes are TRBV27 and TRBJ2-3; tentatively, D is TRBD1 or TRBD2 (5 bases each). The CDR3 loop spans 14 amino acids. The germline V gene has CDR1 MNHEY and CDR2 SMNVEV (reference sequence). V dropped 4 bases and J dropped 2 bases, with 10 bases sitting between them. CDR3 protein: CASSSLGDTDTQYF. Here the CDR3 DNA reads TGTGCCAGCAGTTCTCTGGGGGACACAGATACGCAGTATTTT.

V gene TRBV28 combines with J gene TRBJ2-6; 7 bases align to TRBD1. With V trimmed by 4 bases and J by 0 bases, 12 bases remained unmatched. In germline, CDR1 is MDHEN, CDR2 SYDVKM. The CDR3 spans 19 residues. In nucleotides, the CDR3 is TGTGCCAGCAGTTCCCCTCCGGGACAGTTACGCTCTGGGGCCAACGTCCTGACTTTC. Protein sequence: CASSSPPGQLRSGANVLTF.

The genes are TRBV4-3 and TRBJ2-1, with unresolved D. The ends were cut back, 2 bases at V and 2 bases at J, with 4 bases in the middle. CDR3 size: 13 residues. The germline V gene has CDR1 LGHNA and CDR2 YSLEER. This chain's CDR3 is CASSQSAYNEQFF. CDR3 DNA: TGCGCCAGCAGCCAATCGGCCTACAATGAGCAGTTCTTC.

The CDR3 protein is CAWSVSGGLGDTQYF. The CDR3 region has the DNA TGTGCCTGGAGTGTGTCGGGGGGGCTGGGAGATACGCAGTATTTT. The gene calls are TRBV30 and TRBJ2-3, with 8 bases matching TRBD2. The CDR3 is made up of 15 amino acids. V trimming: 0 bases; J trimming: 5 bases; junction bases outside the gene matches: 7. Germline V gives CDR1 GTSNPN, CDR2 SVGIG (reference sequence).

The chain combines TRBV5-4 with TRBJ2-7; 8 bases are shared with TRBD1. V was pared by 4 bases and J by 4 bases, with 7 bases of the junction left unmatched. Germline-derived CDR1 and CDR2 are SGHNT and YYREEE (reference sequence). This CDR3 contains 14 residues. CDR3 protein: CASSTGQGWYEQYF. The CDR3 DNA follows: TGTGCCAGCAGCACCGGACAGGGCTGGTACGAGCAGTACTTC.

The table lists this clone with a count of one. The J gene is TRBJ2-1, the V gene TRBV19; perhaps D is TRBD1 or TRBD2 (6 bases each). The V gene's germline CDR1 is LNHDA and CDR2 SQIVND (reference sequence). The CDR3 has 15 residues. The V and J ends lost 7 bases and 0 bases respectively, with 13 bases between them. The CDR3 protein is CASKGGGLSYNEQFF. CDR3 DNA: TGTGCCAGTAAGGGGGGCGGGCTCTCCTACAATGAGCAGTTCTTC.

The sample holds one count of this clone. The CDR3 sequence: CASSLEMDSYEQYF. CDR3 bases: TGTGCCAGCAGCTTAGAAATGGACTCCTACGAGCAGTACTTC. V is TRBV11-2 and J is TRBJ2-5; D unclear. Matching the DNA end better, TRBJ2-7 makes the J call doubtful. Germline V gene sequence: CDR1 SGHAT, CDR2 FQNNGV. This CDR3 is built from 14 residues.

A word on this clone: The germline gene is not matched at one end of the junction; a read error may be the cause. Written as DNA, the CDR3 is TGTGCCGGCAGCCCCCCAAGAGGGGGCCGAGCTGGAAACACCATATATTTT. This gives the protein CAGSPPRGGRAGNTIYF. The chain couples TRBV7-9 to TRBJ1-3; 7 bases fit TRBD1. The CDR3 covers 17 residues. CDR1 and CDR2 (germline): SEHNR, FQNEAQ (reference sequence).

The gene calls are TRBV27 and TRBJ2-1; D is perhaps TRBD1 or TRBD2 (5 bases each). Germline assignment: CDR1 MNHEY and CDR2 SMNVEV (reference sequence). CDR3 length equals 12 residues. V gave up 3 bases and J gave up 9 bases, with 9 bases separating them. The chain's CDR3 is CASSFGAGEQFF. In DNA, the CDR3 is TGTGCCAGCAGTTTCGGGGCGGGTGAGCAGTTCTTC.

To note about this clone: The sample has other DNA sequences that encode this CDR3 too. The chain recombines TRBV18 with TRBJ2-1; 7 positions agree with TRBD2. The trim removed 3 bases at V and 6 bases at J, leaving 5 bases unmatched. Germline loops: CDR1 KGHSH, CDR2 LQKENI. The CDR3 spans 14 residues. The chain's CDR3 is CASSPGWGGNEQFF. CDR3 nucleotides: TGTGCCAGCTCACCGGGCTGGGGGGGCAATGAGCAGTTCTTC.

The chain joins TRBV29-1 to TRBJ2-1, with unresolved D. The V end was cut by 3 bases, the J end by 9 bases, with 12 bases between. CDR3 size: 12 residues. The germline gives CDR1 SQVTM, CDR2 ANQGSEA. CDR3 protein: CSVEEGSGEQFF. CDR3 coding DNA: TGCAGCGTTGAGGAAGGGTCCGGTGAGCAGTTCTTC.

The chain combines TRBV4-3 with TRBJ2-6; D not certain. This CDR3 has 17 amino acids. Looked up from germline, CDR1 is LGHNA and CDR2 is YSLEER. With 0 bases removed from V and 0 bases from J, the gap between germline ends came to 9 bases. The CDR3 DNA reads TGCGCCAGCAGCCAAGATCCGTCCCTCTCTGGGGCCAACGTCCTGACTTTC. Translation gives CASSQDPSLSGANVLTF.

This chain joins TRBV30 and TRBJ1-4; D not certain. This CDR3 is built from 12 residues. The ends were cut back, 3 bases at V and 8 bases at J, with 10 bases in the middle. From germline, CDR1 is GTSNPN and CDR2 SVGIG (reference sequence). CDR3 loop: CAWSGMREKLFF. CDR3 DNA sequence: TGTGCCTGGAGCGGGATGCGGGAAAAACTGTTTTTT.

This chain links TRBV4-1 with TRBJ1-1; D gene unclear. Germline V CDR1 and CDR2: MGHRA, YSYEKL. This CDR3 is built from 17 residues. Trimming left V 0 bases short and J 4 bases short, with 18 bases between. The CDR3 is CASSQDLSNPLGTEAFF. DNA of the CDR3: TGCGCCAGCAGCCAAGATCTGTCCAATCCTCTGGGCACTGAAGCTTTCTTT.

The chain has TRBV15 and TRBJ1-2; D gene unclear. V lost 1 base and J 4 bases, leaving 13 bases between the germline ends. CDR1 LNHNV and CDR2 YYDKDF come from the germline V gene (reference sequence). This CDR3 has 15 residues. CDR3 protein: CATSRARGSGYGYTF. DNA for the CDR3: TGTGCCACCAGCAGAGCTCGGGGTTCCGGCTATGGCTACACCTTC.

V is TRBV7-9 and J is TRBJ2-6, with 10 positions matching TRBD1. The CDR3 runs 17 residues. Germline CDR1 and CDR2: SEHNR and FQNEAQ (reference sequence). J lost 4 bases, V lost 0 bases, and 3 bases had no gene match. CDR3 bases: TGTGCCAGCAGCTTAGCCGGGACAGGGGTCGGGGCCAACGTCCTGACTTTC. Protein product: CASSLAGTGVGANVLTF.

The chain employs TRBV11-2 and TRBJ2-1; no definite D call. CDR1 SGHAT and CDR2 FQNNGV come from the germline V gene. V lost 0 bases to trimming and J lost 8 bases, with 8 bases between them. The CDR3 is 13 amino acids. The CDR3 coding sequence is TGTGCCAGCAGCTTAGATCCGGCGTATGAGCAGTTCTTC. This sequence encodes CASSLDPAYEQFF. The entire variable domain, with the rest obtained from reference TRBV11-2 and TRBJ2-1, is as follows: EAGVAQSPRYKIIEKRQSVAFWCNPISGHATLYWYQQILGQGPKLLIQFQNNGVVDDSQLPKDRFSAERLKGVDSTLKIQPAKLEDSAVYLCASSLDPAYEQFFGPGTRLTVL.

This clone has only a few counts. This chain connects TRBV4-2 to TRBJ1-2; D gene unclear. The V gene's germline CDR1 is LGHNA and CDR2 YNFKEQ. V was pared by 0 bases and J by 5 bases, with 13 bases between. The CDR3 length is 15 residues. The CDR3 spells CASSQERAIQYGYTF. The CDR3 DNA reads TGTGCCAGCAGCCAAGAAAGGGCGATCCAATATGGCTACACCTTC.

The chain combines TRBV7-9 with TRBJ1-5, with unresolved D. This CDR3 region has 12 residues. Germline V gene sequence: CDR1 SEHNR, CDR2 FQNEAQ (reference sequence). V lost 6 bases and J 4 bases, leaving 7 bases between the germline ends. Here the CDR3 DNA reads TGTGCCAGCAGTTATGAGAATCAGCCCCAGCATTTT. Translated, it gives CASSYENQPQHF.

The chain has TRBV5-5 and TRBJ2-7; possible D gene TRBD1, 5 bases. The CDR3 sequence is 12 residues long. Germline values: CDR1 SGHKS, CDR2 YYEKEE (reference sequence). Trimming left V 2 bases short and J 4 bases short, with 7 bases between. The CDR3 DNA reads TGTGCCAGCAGCTTCGACAGTTACGAGCAGTACTTC. Encoded protein: CASSFDSYEQYF.